This record concerns one T cell receptor beta chain sequence. Its antigen is still unknown. The CDR3 length is 11 residues. CDR1 is KGHDR and CDR2 is SFDVKD in the germline V gene. 5'RACE template switching with UMIs produced the TCR beta cDNA. Using the 5' RACE reads, TCRdb records one entry per CDR3 protein without DNA. This sample's clone table lists 350,000 to 500,000 distinct CDR3 sequences. These data belong to a study of T cells expressing NK-cell markers. Study information: Repertoire data for TCR beta were derived from sorted T cells (CD3+CD56+NKG2C+, CD3+CD56+NKG2C- and CD3+CD56-NKG2C+). Among eight sequenced donors, seven carried HCMV seropositivity while one was seronegative.

Study outcomes and limitations: In a handful of donors, these clonotypes also led the CD3+CD56-NKG2C+ fraction.

This TCR came from a woman between 18 and 69 years old in good health. This chain connects TRBV24-1 to TRBJ2-5. Sequencing was carried out using blood T cells: a sorted CD56 or NKG2C T cell subset, CD4+ or CD8+ T cells, or bulk PBMC T cells (not recorded which). The CDR3: CATSDLKTQYF.